This T cell receptor beta chain was recovered during a study of human T cells and chemical hapten exposure. Study as a whole: The sensitizing agent was 2% DPC, placed on about 2 cm by about 2 cm of upper inner arm skin.

This clonotype was counted only a few times. Germline V CDR1 and CDR2: LNHDA, SQIVND (reference sequence). The CDR3 extends over 14 amino acids. After removal of 6 bases from V and 4 bases from J, the junction contained 7 bases not matched to a gene. Regarding time point: pre-sensitization, week 0. Treatment denoted: therapeutic diphenylcyclopropenone sensitization with weekly scalp DPC. TCRdb passed the RACE reads through MiXCR, listing each CDR3 protein once. This sample has about 380,000 distinct CDR3 sequences, with less than 6.5% found just once. The rearrangement uses TRBV19 and TRBJ2-7; 9 positions match TRBD2. The material was whole blood, obtained in connection with sensitization to the hapten diphenylcyclopropenone (DPC). This clonotype originated in a woman between 50 and 59 years old with alopecia areata. Some clones in this sample may be carry-over from other donors' samples. The DNA of the CDR3 is TGTGCCAGTAGAGCGGCTAGCGGGGAGTACGAGCAGTACTTC. Protein: CASRAASGEYEQYF.